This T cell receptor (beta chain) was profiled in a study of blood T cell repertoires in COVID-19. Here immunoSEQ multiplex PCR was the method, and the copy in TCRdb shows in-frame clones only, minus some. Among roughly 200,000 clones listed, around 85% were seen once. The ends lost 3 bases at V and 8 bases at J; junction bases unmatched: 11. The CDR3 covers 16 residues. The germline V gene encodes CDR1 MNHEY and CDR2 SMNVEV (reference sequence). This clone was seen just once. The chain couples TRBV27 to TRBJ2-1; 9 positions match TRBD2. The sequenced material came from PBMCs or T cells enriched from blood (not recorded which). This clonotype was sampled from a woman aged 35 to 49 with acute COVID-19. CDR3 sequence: CASSFRAGGPWDEQFF. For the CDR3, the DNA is TGTGCCAGCAGTTTTAGGGCGGGAGGGCCGTGGGATGAGCAGTTCTTC.